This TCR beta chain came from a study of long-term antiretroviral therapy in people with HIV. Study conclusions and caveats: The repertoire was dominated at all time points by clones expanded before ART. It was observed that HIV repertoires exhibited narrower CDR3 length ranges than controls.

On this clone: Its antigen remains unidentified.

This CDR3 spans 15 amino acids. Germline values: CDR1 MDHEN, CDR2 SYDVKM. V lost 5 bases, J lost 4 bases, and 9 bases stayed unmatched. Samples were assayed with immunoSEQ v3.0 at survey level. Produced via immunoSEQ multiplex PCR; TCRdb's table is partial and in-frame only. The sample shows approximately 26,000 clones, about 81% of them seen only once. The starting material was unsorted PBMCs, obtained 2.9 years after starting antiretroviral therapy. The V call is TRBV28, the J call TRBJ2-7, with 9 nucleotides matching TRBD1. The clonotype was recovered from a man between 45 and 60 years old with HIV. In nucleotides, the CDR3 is TGTGCCAGCAGTATCCAGACAGGGGGAATTTACGAGCAGTACTTC. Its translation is CASSIQTGGIYEQYF.